This T cell receptor beta chain emerged from a study of T cell responses to AZD1222 COVID-19 vaccine. The study's findings and limits: Compared with day 0, the breadth and depth of the Spike-specific TCR repertoire rose significantly after two doses of AZD1222.

Using immunoSEQ multiplex PCR, the repertoire was profiled, and TCRdb retains in-frame clones only, with some absent. The sample includes under 150,000 clones, 92% of them seen just once. On this clone itself: Its specificity is not known.

The sequencing used peripheral blood, collected on day 0 of AZD1222 vaccination. The receptor's source is an adult in good health.

The CDR3 coding sequence is TGTGCCAGTAGTAGTGATGATGAAAAACTGTTTTTT. It codes for CASSSDDEKLFF. The V gene is TRBV19, the J gene TRBJ1-4; D is undetermined. From germline, CDR1 is LNHDA and CDR2 SQIVND (reference sequence). This CDR3 has 12 residues. Trimming took off 4 bases at V and 6 bases at J, with 6 bases between the two ends.